This is a list of T cell receptor beta chains from one sample in a study of graft-versus-host responses after intestinal transplantation. The protocol was immunoSEQ multiplex PCR, while the TCRdb copy is restricted to in-frame clones and leaves out a portion. Counted here are approximately 120,000 clones, just over 90% occurring once; the ten biggest clones make up over 0.15%. What these receptors recognize is not known. This specimen consisted of unstimulated CD4+ T cells sorted from spleen or lymph node cells, obtained before intestinal transplant. The receptor set was obtained from a human donor who received an intestinal transplant. CDR3s include the opening cysteine and the closing phenylalanine or tryptophan. A D gene is named only where the DNA matches it firmly. A row's size may be missing; if present it is once, few, many or a size class.

. TRBJ2-7 TRBV19 . CASSSDLSYEQYF TGTGCCAGTAGCTCCGATCTCTCCTACGAGCAGTACTTC
. TRBJ2-3 TRBV18 TRBD2 CASSPPSGDHTDTQYF TGTGCCAGCTCACCACCTAGCGGGGACCACACAGATACGCAGTATTTT
. TRBJ2-7 TRBV27 TRBD1 CASSLGQGAYEQYF TGTGCCAGCAGTTTAGGACAGGGGGCTTACGAGCAGTACTTC
. TRBJ2-5 TRBV5-1 TRBD1 CASKPLRQGAEETQYF TGCGCCAGCAAGCCCCTTCGACAGGGGGCGGAAGAGACCCAGTACTTC
. TRBJ2-5 TRBV5-1 . CASSNRGVETQYF TGCGCCAGCAGCAATCGTGGGGTTGAGACCCAGTACTTC
. TRBJ2-3 TRBV2 TRBD2 CASSTAGGPGDTQYF TGTGCCAGCAGTACAGCGGGGGGGCCAGGGGATACGCAGTATTTT
. TRBJ1-2 TRBV19 TRBD1 CASSLTGGYGYTF TGTGCCAGCAGTTTAACAGGGGGCTATGGCTACACCTTC
. TRBJ1-2 TRBV11-2 . CASSLAQGFGYTF TGTGCCAGCAGCTTAGCCCAGGGTTTCGGCTACACCTTC
. TRBJ2-5 TRBV10-3 TRBD2 CAIRRTSLEETQYF TGTGCCATCAGGCGGACTAGCCTTGAAGAGACCCAGTACTTC
. TRBJ1-2 TRBV6-5 TRBD1 CASSYSMTGGNYGYTF TGTGCCAGCAGTTACTCGATGACAGGGGGCAACTATGGCTACACCTTC
. TRBJ2-7 TRBV11-3 TRBD1 CASSSFEQGEADEQYF TGTGCCAGCAGCTCCTTCGAACAGGGGGAGGCGGACGAGCAGTACTTC
. TRBJ1-2 TRBV18 . CASSPPGDGYGYTF TGTGCCAGCTCACCACCGGGGGACGGTTATGGCTACACCTTC
. TRBJ1-1 TRBV7-9 . CASSLGGFAEAFF TGTGCCAGCAGCTTAGGCGGGTTCGCTGAAGCTTTCTTT
. TRBJ1-2 TRBV6-5 TRBD1 CASSMDRGEDGYTF TGTGCCAGCAGTATGGACAGGGGAGAGGATGGCTACACCTTC
. TRBJ1-6 TRBV9 . CASSDRVRDSPLHF TGTGCCAGCAGCGACAGGGTACGGGATTCACCCCTCCACTTT
. TRBJ2-5 TRBV15 . CATSSRLLGGVFSQETQYF TGTGCCACCAGCAGCCGACTCCTTGGGGGAGTCTTCTCCCAAGAGACCCAGTACTTC
. TRBJ2-7 TRBV10-2 . CASIGSTKEQYF TGCGCCAGCATAGGGTCGACTAAGGAGCAGTACTTC
. TRBJ1-3 TRBV5-1 . CASSSESGNTIYF TGCGCCAGCAGCTCGGAAAGTGGAAACACCATATATTTT
. TRBJ2-7 TRBV5-1 TRBD1 CASSSSGTGGEQYF TGCGCCAGCAGCTCTTCCGGGACAGGGGGCGAGCAGTACTTC
. TRBJ2-1 TRBV10-3 . CAIGAGSGINEQFF TGTGCCATCGGGGCAGGGTCGGGTATCAATGAGCAGTTCTTC
. TRBJ2-7 TRBV25-1 . CASSPVGPAYEQYF TGTGCCAGCAGCCCAGTCGGGCCCGCCTACGAGCAGTACTTC
. TRBJ2-3 TRBV30 TRBD2 CAWSVGLAGTDTQYF TGTGCCTGGAGTGTAGGACTAGCGGGCACAGATACGCAGTATTTT
. TRBJ1-4 TRBV30 . CAWSGGWNEKLFF TGTGCCTGGAGTGGGGGGTGGAATGAAAAACTGTTTTTT
once TRBJ2-1 TRBV10-3 . CAISESSSGSNEQFF TGTGCCATCAGTGAGTCGTCAAGCGGGTCGAATGAGCAGTTCTTC
once TRBJ2-1 TRBV7-2 . CASSLDNYLNEQFF TGTGCCAGCAGCTTAGACAACTACCTCAATGAGCAGTTCTTC
. TRBJ1-3 TRBV6-5 . CASSLGGDSFGNTIYF TGTGCCAGCAGTTTAGGCGGAGACAGCTTTGGAAACACCATATATTTT
. TRBJ2-2 TRBV5-4 . CASSLTNTGELFF TGTGCCAGCAGCTTGACGAACACCGGGGAGCTGTTTTTT
. TRBJ2-5 TRBV5-6 TRBD2 CASSLTSGPQETQYF TGTGCCAGCAGCTTAACTAGCGGACCGCAAGAGACCCAGTACTTC
once TRBJ2-5 TRBV5-6 . CASSAGGWEETQYF TGTGCCAGCAGCGCAGGGGGGTGGGAAGAGACCCAGTACTTC
. TRBJ2-7 TRBV29-1 TRBD1 CSVGDRSFGEQYF TGCAGCGTTGGGGACAGGTCCTTCGGGGAGCAGTACTTC
few TRBJ1-5 TRBV6-1 . CASSDSVPNQPQHF TGTGCCAGCAGTGATTCGGTCCCCAATCAGCCCCAGCATTTT
. TRBJ1-2 TRBV6-1 . CASRRDGLNYGYTF TGTGCCAGCAGGCGGGACGGCCTAAACTATGGCTACACCTTC